This TCR beta chain was retrieved from a study of T cells in Graves' hyperthyroidism and ophthalmopathy. General study results and limits: Most thyroid clonotypes with frequency above 0.001 were detected in blood.

The diagnostic basis comprised clinical symptoms, serum thyroxine and TRAb, thyroid ultrasound and orbital computed tomography. Germline V lookup: CDR1 MNHEY, CDR2 SMNVEV (reference sequence). CDR3 length: 15 residues. V was pared by 4 bases and J by 0 bases, with 12 bases between. Amplification of TCR beta CDR3 regions used RNA as the template. HTBI primers were the set used in a first-round RT-PCR of the TCR CDR3. A single record per CDR3 protein comes from TCRdb applying MiXCR to the multiplex PCR reads. This sample yields hundreds of thousands of distinct CDR3 sequences, of which approximately 14% are seen a single time; around 12% belongs to the top ten. Details on this clonotype: No antigen is known for it.

This chain connects TRBV27 to TRBJ2-5; D is ambiguous. The sequenced sample consisted of blood. The receptor was derived from a woman aged 50 to 60 with Graves' ophthalmopathy. CDR3: CASSSSNVYQETQYF. CDR3 nucleotide sequence: TGTGCCAGCAGTTCCTCGAACGTGTACCAAGAGACCCAGTACTTC.